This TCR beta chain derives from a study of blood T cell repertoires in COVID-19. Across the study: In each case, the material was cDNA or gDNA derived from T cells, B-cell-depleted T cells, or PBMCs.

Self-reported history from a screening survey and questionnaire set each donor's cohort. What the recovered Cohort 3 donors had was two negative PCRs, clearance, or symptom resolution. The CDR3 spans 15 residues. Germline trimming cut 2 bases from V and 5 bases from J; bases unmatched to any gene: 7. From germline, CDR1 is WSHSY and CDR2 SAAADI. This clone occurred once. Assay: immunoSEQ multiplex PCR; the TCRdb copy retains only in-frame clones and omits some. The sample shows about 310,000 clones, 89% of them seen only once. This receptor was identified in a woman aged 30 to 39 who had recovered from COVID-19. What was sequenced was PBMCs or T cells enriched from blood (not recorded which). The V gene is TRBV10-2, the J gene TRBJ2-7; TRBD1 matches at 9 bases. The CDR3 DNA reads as TGCGCCAGCAGTGAGGGGACAGGGTCTTACAACGAGCAGTACTTC. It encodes CASSEGTGSYNEQYF.